A selection of T cell receptor beta chains follows, all from one sample in a study of shared clonotypes between healthy human individuals. Produced via immunoSEQ multiplex PCR; TCRdb's table is partial and in-frame only. The sample holds 400,000 to 600,000 clones, 75% to 80% seen once. Sequenced input: PBMCs. These receptor sequences come from a woman aged 40-49 years in good health. Some clones in this sample may be carry-over from other donors' samples. The CDR3 runs from the conserved cysteine through the conserved F or W.

v_gene: TRBV7-3
CDR3aa: CASSLTGWNTEAFF

v_gene: TRBV7-2
CDR3aa: CASSFPGTEAFF

v_gene: TRBV5-4
CDR3aa: CASSLKIGGYNEQFF

v_gene: TRBV4-3
CDR3aa: CASSQERGPHGELFF

v_gene: TRBV5-1
CDR3aa: CASSAGQGATNEKLFF

v_gene: TRBV28
CDR3aa: CASSFTMGNSGNTIYF

v_gene: TRBV28
CDR3aa: CASSLRGSQVDEQFF

v_gene: TRBV7-2
CDR3aa: CASSPYGQGGYTF

v_gene: TRBV28
CDR3aa: CASSSSRLAGAETQYF

v_gene: TRBV27
CDR3aa: CASRTRRNTGELFF

v_gene: TRBV29-1
CDR3aa: CSVAGSTYEQYF

v_gene: TRBV5-4
CDR3aa: CASSLVRGENTEAFF

v_gene: TRBV12-2
CDR3aa: CASRLGRQRGNQPQHF

v_gene: TRBV6-1
CDR3aa: CASSEGGGDTDTQYF

v_gene: TRBV9
CDR3aa: CASSVGIQNRAYNEQFF

v_gene: TRBV18
CDR3aa: CASSPVSASTDTQYF

v_gene: TRBV28
CDR3aa: CASSWGRGRWDYGYTF

v_gene: TRBV7-2
CDR3aa: CASSFLRNNEKLFF

v_gene: TRBV7-9
CDR3aa: CASSFYGQGEGVDGYTF

v_gene: TRBV7-6
CDR3aa: CASSLVGSGENTGELFF

v_gene: TRBV18
CDR3aa: CASSAERTGELFF

v_gene: TRBV10-2
CDR3aa: CASSVGREYNEQFF

v_gene: TRBV10-2
CDR3aa: CASSEEVTDTQYF

v_gene: TRBV30
CDR3aa: CAWSAGLEGYEQYF

v_gene: TRBV18
CDR3aa: CASSPDYNSGEQYF

v_gene: TRBV27
CDR3aa: CASSMKGAEYEQYF

v_gene: TRBV5-1
CDR3aa: CASSLAIGGLSNEKLFF

v_gene: TRBV4-1
CDR3aa: CASSQVEGPLWEQYF

v_gene: TRBV5-6
CDR3aa: CASSLDYNEQFF

v_gene: TRBV5-4
CDR3aa: CASSSFVLAGGNEQFF

v_gene: TRBV19
CDR3aa: CASSIDQGISQPQHF

v_gene: TRBV18
CDR3aa: CASSPRLAEQSSYNEQFF

v_gene: TRBV5-4
CDR3aa: CASSRRASGGAEREQFF